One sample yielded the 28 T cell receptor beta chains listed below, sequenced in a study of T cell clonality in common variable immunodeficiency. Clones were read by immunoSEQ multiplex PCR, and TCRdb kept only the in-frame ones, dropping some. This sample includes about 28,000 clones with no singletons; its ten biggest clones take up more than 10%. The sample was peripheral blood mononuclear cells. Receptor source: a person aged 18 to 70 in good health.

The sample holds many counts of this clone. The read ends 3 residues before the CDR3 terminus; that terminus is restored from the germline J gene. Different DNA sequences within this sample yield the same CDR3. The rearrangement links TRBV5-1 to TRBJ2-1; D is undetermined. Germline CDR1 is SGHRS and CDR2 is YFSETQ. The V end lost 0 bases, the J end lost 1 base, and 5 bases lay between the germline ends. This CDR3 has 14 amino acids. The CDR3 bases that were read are TGCGCCAGCAGCTTGGGGGCATCCTACAATGAG. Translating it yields CASSLGASYNE. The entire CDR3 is CASSLGASYNEQFF.

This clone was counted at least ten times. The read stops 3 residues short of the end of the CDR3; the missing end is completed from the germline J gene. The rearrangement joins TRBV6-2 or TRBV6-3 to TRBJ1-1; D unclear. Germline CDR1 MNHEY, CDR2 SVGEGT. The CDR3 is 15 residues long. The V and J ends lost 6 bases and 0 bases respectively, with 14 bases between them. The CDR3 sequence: CASSQTLGVNTEAFF. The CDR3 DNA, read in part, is TGTGCCAGCAGCCAGACCCTGGGCGTGAACACTGAA.

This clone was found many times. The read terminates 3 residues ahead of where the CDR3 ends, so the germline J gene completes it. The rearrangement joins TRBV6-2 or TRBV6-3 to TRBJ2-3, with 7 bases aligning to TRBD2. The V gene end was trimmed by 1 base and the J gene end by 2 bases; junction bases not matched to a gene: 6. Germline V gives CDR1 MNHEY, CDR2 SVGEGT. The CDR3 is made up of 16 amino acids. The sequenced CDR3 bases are TGTGCCAGCAGTTACTGGACTAGAGGCACCACAGATACG. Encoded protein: CASSYWTRGTTDT. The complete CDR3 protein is CASSYWTRGTTDTQYF.

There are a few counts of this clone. CDR3 sequence: CASSRPQGFNQPQHF. The part of the CDR3 DNA that was read is TGTGCCAGCAGTAGACCACAGGGCTTCAATCAGCCC. The chain is built from TRBV6-2 or TRBV6-3 and TRBJ1-5; D is possibly TRBD1 (6 bases). The missing CDR3 end, 3 residues past where the read stops, is filled in from the germline J gene. The CDR3 extends over 15 amino acids. Trimming left V 5 bases short and J 3 bases short, with 14 bases between. Germline-derived CDR1 and CDR2 are MNHEY and SVGEGT.

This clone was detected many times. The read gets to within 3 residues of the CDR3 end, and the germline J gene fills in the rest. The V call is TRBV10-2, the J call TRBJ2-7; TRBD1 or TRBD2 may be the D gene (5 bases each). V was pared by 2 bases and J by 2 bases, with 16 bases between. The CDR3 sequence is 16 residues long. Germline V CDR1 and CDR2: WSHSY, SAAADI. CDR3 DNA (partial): TGCGCCAGCAGTGAGCCTTACAGAGGGGAAGCCTACGAG. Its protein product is CASSEPYRGEAYE. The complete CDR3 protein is CASSEPYRGEAYEQYF.

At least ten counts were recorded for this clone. CDR3 DNA, as far as it was read: TGTGCCAGCAGCTGGACAGGGCTTACG. As protein: CASSWTGLT. The whole CDR3 sequence is CASSWTGLTQYF. This sequence joins TRBV7-2 and TRBJ2-3, with 8 positions matching TRBD1. The read falls 3 residues short of the CDR3 end, and the missing part is taken from the germline J gene. CDR3 length: 12 amino acids. The V gene's germline CDR1 is SGHTA and CDR2 FQGNSA. Losses at the gene ends were 4 bases for V and 8 bases for J; bases not matched to a gene: 2.

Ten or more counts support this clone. CDR3 region: CAIGLGTGFPYEQYF. The DNA read from the CDR3 is TGTGCCATTGGATTGGGGACAGGGTTTCCCTACGAG. J is TRBJ2-7 and V is TRBV10-3; 9 nucleotides match TRBD1. The read ends 3 residues shy of where the CDR3 ends; the end is completed using the germline J gene. Germline lookup yields CDR1 ENHRY and CDR2 SYGVKD. V shed 9 bases, J shed 2 bases, and the junction held 11 bases outside the gene matches. The CDR3 spans 15 residues.

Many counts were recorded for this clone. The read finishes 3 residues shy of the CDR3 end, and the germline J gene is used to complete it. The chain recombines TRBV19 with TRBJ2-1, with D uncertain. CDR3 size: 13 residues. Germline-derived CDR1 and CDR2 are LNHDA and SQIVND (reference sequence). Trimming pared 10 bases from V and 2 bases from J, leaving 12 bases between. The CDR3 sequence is CATASTPYNEQFF. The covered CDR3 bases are TGTGCCACCGCTAGTACCCCCTACAATGAG.

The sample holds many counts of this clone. The sequenced CDR3 bases are TGTGCCAGCAGAACCTCAGGGAGCTCCTACGAG. Translation: CASRTSGSSYE. The full CDR3 protein reads CASRTSGSSYEQYF. V is TRBV12-3 or TRBV12-4 and J is TRBJ2-7; D may match TRBD1 or TRBD2 (5 bases each). Read coverage stops 3 residues before the CDR3 terminus; the germline J gene supplies the remainder. The CDR3 spans 14 residues. V lost 6 bases and J 0 bases, leaving 12 bases between the germline ends.

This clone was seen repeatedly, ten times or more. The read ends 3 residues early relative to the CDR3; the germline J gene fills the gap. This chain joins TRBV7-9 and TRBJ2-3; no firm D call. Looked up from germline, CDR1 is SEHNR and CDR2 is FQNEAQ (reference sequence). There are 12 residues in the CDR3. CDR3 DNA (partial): TGTGCCAGCAGCTTAGGTAGAAGCCCG. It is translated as CASSLGRSP. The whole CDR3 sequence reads CASSLGRSPQYF.

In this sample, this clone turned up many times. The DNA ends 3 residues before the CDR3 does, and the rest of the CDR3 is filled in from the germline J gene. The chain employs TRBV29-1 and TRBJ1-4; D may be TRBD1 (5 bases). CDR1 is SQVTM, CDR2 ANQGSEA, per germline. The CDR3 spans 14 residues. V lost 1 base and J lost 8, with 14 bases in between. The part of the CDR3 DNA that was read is TGCAGCGTTGAAGTGTCAGGGTATAGGGAAAAA. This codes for CSVEVSGYREK. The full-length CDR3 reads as CSVEVSGYREKLFF.

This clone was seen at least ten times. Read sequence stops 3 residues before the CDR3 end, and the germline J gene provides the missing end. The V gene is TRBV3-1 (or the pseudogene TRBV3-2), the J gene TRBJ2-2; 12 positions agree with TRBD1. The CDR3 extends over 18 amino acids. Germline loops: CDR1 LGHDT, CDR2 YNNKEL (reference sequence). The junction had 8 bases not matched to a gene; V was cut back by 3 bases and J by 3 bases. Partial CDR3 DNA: TGTGCCAGCAGCCATGCGTCCGGGACAGGGGGCGACACCGGGGAG. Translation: CASSHASGTGGDTGE. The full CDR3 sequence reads CASSHASGTGGDTGELFF.

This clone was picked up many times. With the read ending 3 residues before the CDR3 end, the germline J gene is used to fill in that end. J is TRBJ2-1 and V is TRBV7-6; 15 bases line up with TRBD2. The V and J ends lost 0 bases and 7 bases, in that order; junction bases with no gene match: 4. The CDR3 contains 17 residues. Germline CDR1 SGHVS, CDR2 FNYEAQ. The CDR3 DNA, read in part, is TGTGCCAGCAGCTTAGCCGGACTAGCGGGGGGGCTTAATGAG. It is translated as CASSLAGLAGGLNE. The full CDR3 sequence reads CASSLAGLAGGLNEQFF.

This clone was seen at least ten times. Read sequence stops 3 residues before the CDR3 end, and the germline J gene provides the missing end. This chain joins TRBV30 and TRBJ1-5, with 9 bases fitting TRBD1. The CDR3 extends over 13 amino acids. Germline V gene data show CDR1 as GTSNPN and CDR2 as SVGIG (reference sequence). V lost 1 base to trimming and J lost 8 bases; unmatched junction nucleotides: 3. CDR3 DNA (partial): TGTGCCTGGAGTGCACAGGGGGCTGAGCCC. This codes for CAWSAQGAEP. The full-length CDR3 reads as CAWSAQGAEPQHF.

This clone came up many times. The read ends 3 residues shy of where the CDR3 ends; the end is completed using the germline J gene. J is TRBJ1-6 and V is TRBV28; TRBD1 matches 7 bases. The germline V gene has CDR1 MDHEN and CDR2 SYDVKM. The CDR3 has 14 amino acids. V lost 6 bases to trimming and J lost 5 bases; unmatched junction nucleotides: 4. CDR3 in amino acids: CASSPGTDNSPLHF. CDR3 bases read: TGTGCCAGCAGCCCCGGGACAGATAATTCACCC. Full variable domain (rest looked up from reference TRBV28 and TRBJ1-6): DVKVTQSSRYLVKRTGEKVFLECVQDMDHENMFWYRQDPGLGLRLIYFSYDVKMKEKGDIPEGYSVSREKKERFSLILESASTNQTSMYLCASSPGTDNSPLHFGNGTRLTVT.

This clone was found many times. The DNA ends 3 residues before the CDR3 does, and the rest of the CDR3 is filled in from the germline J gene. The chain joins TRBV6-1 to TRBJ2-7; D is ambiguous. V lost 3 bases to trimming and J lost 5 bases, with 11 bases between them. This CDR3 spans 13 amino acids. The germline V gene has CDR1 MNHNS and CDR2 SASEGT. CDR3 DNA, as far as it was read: TGTGCCAGCAGTGAGCCTTCGGTGAACGAG. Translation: CASSEPSVNE. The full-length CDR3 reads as CASSEPSVNEQYF.

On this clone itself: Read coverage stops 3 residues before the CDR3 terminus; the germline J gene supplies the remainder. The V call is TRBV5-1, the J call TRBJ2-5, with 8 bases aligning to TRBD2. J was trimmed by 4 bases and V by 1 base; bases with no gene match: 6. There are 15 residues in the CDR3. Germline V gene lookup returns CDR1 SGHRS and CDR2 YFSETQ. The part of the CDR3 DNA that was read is TGCGCCAGCAGCTTGTCGGGGGGGGCTGGAGAGACC. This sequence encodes CASSLSGGAGET. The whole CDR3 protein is CASSLSGGAGETQYF.

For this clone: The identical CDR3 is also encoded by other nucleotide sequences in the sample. The CDR3: CASKWEGPSGNTIYF. The part of the CDR3 DNA that was read is TGTGCCAGTAAATGGGAGGGGCCGTCTGGAAACACC. The chain couples TRBV19 to TRBJ1-3; TRBD1 might be the D (5 bases). The read finishes 3 residues shy of the CDR3 end, and the germline J gene is used to complete it. Trimming pared 7 bases from V and 1 base from J, leaving 14 bases between. Germline lookup yields CDR1 LNHDA and CDR2 SQIVND (reference sequence). CDR3 length equals 15 residues.

The part of the CDR3 DNA that was read is TGTGCCAGCTCACCACGCGAGACAGGGACCTCTGGAAACACC. This codes for CASSPRETGTSGNT. The whole CDR3 reads CASSPRETGTSGNTIYF. J is TRBJ1-3 and V is TRBV18; the match to TRBD1 covers 7 bases. Read sequence stops 3 residues before the CDR3 end, and the germline J gene provides the missing end. This CDR3 has 17 amino acids. Per germline, CDR1 KGHSH and CDR2 LQKENI. Unmatched junction bases numbered 6, after V lost 1 base and J lost 0 bases.

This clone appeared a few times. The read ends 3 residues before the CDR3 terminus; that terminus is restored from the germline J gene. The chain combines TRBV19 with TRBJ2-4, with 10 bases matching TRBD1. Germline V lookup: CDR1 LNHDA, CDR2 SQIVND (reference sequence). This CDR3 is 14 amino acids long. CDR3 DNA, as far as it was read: TGTGCCAGTAAAGGGAGGGACAGGGGATATGGT. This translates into CASKGRDRGYG. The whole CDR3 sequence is CASKGRDRGYGQYF.

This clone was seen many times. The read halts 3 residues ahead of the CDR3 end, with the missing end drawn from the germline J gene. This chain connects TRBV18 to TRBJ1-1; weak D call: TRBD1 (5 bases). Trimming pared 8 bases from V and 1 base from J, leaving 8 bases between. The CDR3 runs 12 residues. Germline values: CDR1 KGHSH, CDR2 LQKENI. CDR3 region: CASRQGNTEAFF. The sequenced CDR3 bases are TGTGCCAGCCGGCAGGGGAACACTGAA.

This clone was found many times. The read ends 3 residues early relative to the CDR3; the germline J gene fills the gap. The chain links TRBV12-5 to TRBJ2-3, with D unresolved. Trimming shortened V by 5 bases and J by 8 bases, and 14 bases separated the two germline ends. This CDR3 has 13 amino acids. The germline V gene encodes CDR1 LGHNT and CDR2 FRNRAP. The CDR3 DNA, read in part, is TGTGCTAGTGGTCCGGAGAGACCGGGTACG. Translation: CASGPERPGT. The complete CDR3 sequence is CASGPERPGTQYF.

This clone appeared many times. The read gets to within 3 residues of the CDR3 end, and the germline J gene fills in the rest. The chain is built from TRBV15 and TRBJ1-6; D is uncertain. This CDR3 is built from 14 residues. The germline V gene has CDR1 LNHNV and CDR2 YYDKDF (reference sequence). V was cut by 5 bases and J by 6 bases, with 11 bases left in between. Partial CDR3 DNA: TGTGCCACCAGCTCGAGGGCTGGTAATTCACCC. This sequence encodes CATSSRAGNSP. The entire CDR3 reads CATSSRAGNSPLHF.

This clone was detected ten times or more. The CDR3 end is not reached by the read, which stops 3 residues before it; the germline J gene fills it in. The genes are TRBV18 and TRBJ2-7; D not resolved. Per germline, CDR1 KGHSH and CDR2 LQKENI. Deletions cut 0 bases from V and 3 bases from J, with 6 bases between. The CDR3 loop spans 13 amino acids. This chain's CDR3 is CASSPPLGYEQYF. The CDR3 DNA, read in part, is TGTGCCAGCTCACCACCGCTCGGCTACGAG. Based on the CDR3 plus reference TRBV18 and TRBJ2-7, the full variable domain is NAGVMQNPRHLVRRRGQEARLRCSPMKGHSHVYWYRQLPEEGLKFMVYLQKENIIDESGMPKERFSAEFPKEGPSILRIQQVVRGDSAAYFCASSPPLGYEQYFGPGTRLTVT.

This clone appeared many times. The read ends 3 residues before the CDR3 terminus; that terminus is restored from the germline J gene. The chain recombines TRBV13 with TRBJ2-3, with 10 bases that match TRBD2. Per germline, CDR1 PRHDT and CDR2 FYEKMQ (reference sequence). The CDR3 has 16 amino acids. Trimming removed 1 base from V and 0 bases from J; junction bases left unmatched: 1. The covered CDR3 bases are TGTGCCAGCAGCTTAGCTAGCGGGGGTAGCACAGATACG. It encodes CASSLASGGSTDT. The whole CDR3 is CASSLASGGSTDTQYF.

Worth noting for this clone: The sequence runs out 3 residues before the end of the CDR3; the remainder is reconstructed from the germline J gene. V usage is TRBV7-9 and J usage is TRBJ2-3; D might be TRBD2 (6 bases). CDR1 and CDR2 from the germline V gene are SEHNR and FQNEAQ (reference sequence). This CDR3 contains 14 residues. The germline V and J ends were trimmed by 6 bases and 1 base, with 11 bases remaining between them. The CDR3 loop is CASRGSGGTDTQYF. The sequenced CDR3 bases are TGTGCCAGCAGAGGGTCGGGGGGCACAGATACG.

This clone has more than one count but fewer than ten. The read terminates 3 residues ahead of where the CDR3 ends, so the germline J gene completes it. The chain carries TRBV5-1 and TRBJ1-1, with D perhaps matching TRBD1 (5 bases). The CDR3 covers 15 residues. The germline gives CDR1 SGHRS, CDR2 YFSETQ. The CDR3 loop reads CASSLDRSGLAGAFF. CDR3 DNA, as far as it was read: TGCGCCAGCAGCTTGGACAGGTCAGGGTTAGCTGGA. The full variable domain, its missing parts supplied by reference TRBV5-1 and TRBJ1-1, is KAGVTQTPRYLIKTRGQQVTLSCSPISGHRSVSWYQQTPGQGLQFLFEYFSETQRNKGNFPGRFSGRQFSNSRSEMNVSTLELGDSALYLCASSLDRSGLAGAFFGQGTRLTVV.

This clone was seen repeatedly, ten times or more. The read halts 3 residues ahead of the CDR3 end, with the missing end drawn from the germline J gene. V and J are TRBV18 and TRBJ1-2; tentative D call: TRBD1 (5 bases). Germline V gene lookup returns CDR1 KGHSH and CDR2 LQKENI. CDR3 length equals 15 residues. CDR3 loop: CASSRRGDLRNDYTF. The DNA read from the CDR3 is TGTGCCAGCTCACGAAGGGGTGACCTAAGGAATGAC.